These T cell receptor beta chains were read from a single sample in a study of T cell repertoires in cytomegalovirus infection. A single record per CDR3 protein comes from TCRdb applying MiXCR to the reads. The sample yields around 800,000 distinct CDR3 sequences, roughly 33% seen once. The antigens for these receptors are not known. Material: cultured CD8+ T cells from PBMCs, obtained from culture after CMV antigen stimulation. The receptors were gathered from a human donor in good health (CMV status not recorded). Some clones in this sample may be carry-over from other donors' samples. CDR3s include the opening cysteine and the closing phenylalanine or tryptophan. D genes are given only for firm matches. Clone size is shown for a subset of rows, as once, few, many or a class of expanded clone.

J	size	V	D	length	DNA	CDR3
TRBJ2-1	-	TRBV4-1	-	13	TGCGCCAGCAGCCAAGATTTCGCGTATGAGCAGTTCTTC	CASSQDFAYEQFF
TRBJ2-1	-	TRBV4-2	TRBD2	17	TGTGCCAGCAGCCAAGACTCAAGCGGGGGGCCGTTCGATGAGCAGTTCTTC	CASSQDSSGGPFDEQFF
TRBJ2-2	-	TRBV24-1	-	15	TGTGCCACCAGTGACTTCCGGGACGACACCGGGGAGCTGTTTTTT	CATSDFRDDTGELFF
TRBJ1-2	few	TRBV13	-	17	TGTGCCAGCAGCTCTGAATTCTCGGACCCCACTAACTATGGCTACACCTTC	CASSSEFSDPTNYGYTF
TRBJ2-1	few	TRBV5-1	TRBD1	17	TGCGCCAGCAGGCCCTATGCCCGGGACAGGGAAAGAAATGAGCAGTTCTTC	CASRPYARDRERNEQFF
TRBJ1-1	many	TRBV7-6	-	14	TGTGCCAGCAGCTTAGAGGGGGATTACACTGAAGCTTTCTTT	CASSLEGDYTEAFF
TRBJ1-5	few	TRBV28	-	15	TGTGCCAGCAGTTTTCTCCGGGAACGGGGTCAGCCCCAGCATTTT	CASSFLRERGQPQHF
TRBJ2-7	few	TRBV29-1	-	13	TGCAGCGTTGAGGACGCAATGTCCTACGAGCAGTACTTC	CSVEDAMSYEQYF
TRBJ2-2	-	TRBV27	-	14	TGTGCCAGCAGCGTGGGGGGGGCATCCGGGGAGCTGTTTTTT	CASSVGGASGELFF
TRBJ2-7	few	TRBV12-5	TRBD1	14	TGTGCTAGTGGCACCGACAGGGGTTGGTACGAGCAGTACTTC	CASGTDRGWYEQYF
TRBJ1-1	-	TRBV4-1	-	14	TGCGCCAGCAGCCAAGATGGGGGATTGGATCTAGCTTTCTTT	CASSQDGGLDLAFF
TRBJ2-5	few	TRBV7-2	-	15	TGTGCCAGCAGTAGTGGGACCGCCTACCAAGAGACCCAGTACTTC	CASSSGTAYQETQYF
TRBJ1-2	few	TRBV9	TRBD1	17	TGTGCCAGCAGCGTAGGGAAAGACAGGGGGCGAGGCTATGGCTACACCTTC	CASSVGKDRGRGYGYTF